What follows are 3 T cell receptor beta chains derived from one specimen sequenced in a study of shared clonotypes between healthy human individuals. Produced via immunoSEQ multiplex PCR; TCRdb's table is partial and in-frame only. The profile shows 850,000 to 1,200,000 clones, about 75% of them singletons. The sequenced sample was memory CD4+ T cells sorted from blood. As to subset: CD45RA-negative fraction. These TCRs come from a man aged 18 to 30 in good health.

This chain links TRBV9 with TRBJ2-6; 8 bases line up with TRBD1. Germline CDR1 reads SGDLS; CDR2 reads YYNGEE. CDR3 size: 17 residues. Trimming removed 4 bases from V and 2 bases from J; junction bases left unmatched: 8. CDR3: CASSRGQGTAGANVLTF. As DNA, the CDR3 is TGTGCCAGCAGCAGAGGACAGGGAACTGCTGGGGCCAACGTCCTGACTTTC.

The V and J genes are TRBV2 and TRBJ2-5, with 11 nucleotides matching TRBD2. J was trimmed by 4 bases and V by 2 bases; bases with no gene match: 3. There are 15 residues in the CDR3. CDR1 is SNHLY, CDR2 FYNNEI, per germline. This chain's CDR3 is CASSERSGGAETQYF. As DNA, the CDR3 is TGTGCCAGCAGTGAACGTAGCGGGGGGGCAGAGACCCAGTACTTC.

The chain has TRBV6-1 and TRBJ1-2; 7 bases fit TRBD1. This CDR3 spans 15 amino acids. Per germline, CDR1 MNHNS and CDR2 SASEGT. J was trimmed by 4 bases and V by 10 bases; bases with no gene match: 15. CDR3 DNA: TGTGCCACCGACAGGGACCAGGCCAGACTCTATGGCTACACCTTC. Translated: CATDRDQARLYGYTF.